These T cell receptor beta chains were read from a single sample in a study of CD8 T cells in ankylosing spondylitis. Via MiXCR, TCRdb re-called the 5' RACE reads, giving one row per CDR3 protein. This sample yields 200,000 to 250,000 distinct CDR3 sequences, of which about 6.7% are seen a single time; over 12% belongs to the top ten. Sequencing input: blood, either unsorted or a sorted T cell fraction (not recorded which). These receptors were obtained from a male donor with ankylosing spondylitis. CDR3s include the opening cysteine and the closing phenylalanine or tryptophan. Each record gives: clone size, V gene, CDR3 protein. The size field is filled for only some rows; it gives once, few, many or a size class.

many	TRBV12-3/TRBV12-4	CASSLRTDTQYF
NA	TRBV6-4	CASSPGQGPQDEQFF
many	TRBV3-1	CASSPRQGKSSDTQYF
few	TRBV5-1	CASSLLGVGSTDTQYF
many	TRBV20-1	CSALDRGPYNEQFF
few	TRBV14	CASSHGRLRYEQYF
many	TRBV27	CASRLLAGGPSVPNEQFF
NA	TRBV12-3/TRBV12-4	CASRSHRRTNTGELFF
few	TRBV3-1	CASSRTSGSLPGTDTQYF
many	TRBV28	CASSLVSIGHEQYF
many	TRBV5-8	CASSLMRGVVSEQYF
many	TRBV12-3/TRBV12-4	CASTRSGGQQSTDYGYTF
many	TRBV4-3	CASSQGLAGGNEQFF
many	TRBV9	CASSVGISLYNEQFF
many	TRBV4-1	CASSQETSGYSTDTQYF
few	TRBV28	CASSLLGGNNEQFF
many	TRBV27	CASSLWGTGDEKLFF
many	TRBV4-2	CASSQDRDSPDTF
many	TRBV6-6	CASSYVADNEQFF
many	TRBV12-3/TRBV12-4	CASSLQGRQETQYF
NA	TRBV28	CASSLTGTSVETQYF
NA	TRBV20-1	CSARTSGRAGEQFF
many	TRBV19	CASSYRGSKNIQYF
many	TRBV29-1	CSVVTGSYEQYF
many	TRBV4-3	CASSQNPLNSEAFF
few	TRBV2	CASSERGTGGNQPQHF
NA	TRBV10-2	CAISSGISGQYF
NA	TRBV15	CATSHTRGGLRDQPQHF
NA	TRBV5-1	CASSTLAIDYEQYF
few	TRBV7-9	CASPMGSAGELFF
many	TRBV24-1	CATSDPGAGVKNIQYF
few	TRBV7-9	CASASGVQETQYF
NA	TRBV7-9	CASSPQPGQLSSYEQYF
few	TRBV12-3/TRBV12-4	CASSPWTSGRHNLGNEQFF
many	TRBV4-3	CASSQDRDGYNEQFF
few	TRBV9	CASSARDSPNFYNEQFF
few	TRBV20-1	CSARGEDPIYNEQFF